Detailed here is one TCR beta chain. What it recognizes is unknown. This record comes from a study of CD8+ T cells in alopecia areata. Turning to the study itself: In an open-label trial, patients got 5 to 10 mg tofacitinib twice daily. After 6 to 18 months of tofacitinib, follow-up continued 6 months off drug. Whole-study findings and limits: Greater clonality was observed in lesional scalp samples, especially alopecia totalis/universalis, versus normal scalp.

Sequencing relied on a cDNA template that was reverse transcribed from extracted RNA. Only in-frame clones appear in the TCRdb table, and some are missing; sequencing was by immunoSEQ multiplex PCR. Of some 51,000 clones in the sample, about 96% were seen once. This CDR3 spans 15 amino acids. Sequencing was performed on CD8+ T cells sorted from blood, taken at week 0. The rearrangement joins TRBV21-1 to TRBJ2-3; the D call TRBD1 from the table was never checked on the DNA. TRBV21-1 has pseudogene status. The sequence was collected from a human donor with alopecia areata. The CDR3, as DNA: TGTGCCAGCAGCAGTGGGGCTAATCGGGCAGATACGCAGTATTTT. This gives the protein CASSSGANRADTQYF.